These T cell receptor beta chains were read from a single sample in a study of T cell repertoires in cytomegalovirus infection. TCRdb re-called the reads through MiXCR, storing one row per CDR3 protein. This sample has roughly 100,000 distinct CDR3 sequences, with approximately 16% found just once. The sequencing sample was made of PBMCs. These TCRs come from a human donor in good health (CMV status not recorded). Some clones in this sample may be carry-over from other donors' samples. The CDR3 runs from the conserved cysteine through the conserved F or W.

J | V | CDR3
TRBJ1-4 | TRBV29-1 | CSVSPPGQADEKLFF
TRBJ2-7 | TRBV20-1 | CSATGLAGTQEQYF
TRBJ2-3 | TRBV14 | CASSQDLGFTDTQYF
TRBJ1-3 | TRBV28 | CASKEALSGNTIYF
TRBJ1-4 | TRBV5-5 | CASSPTMSNEKLFF
TRBJ2-3 | TRBV7-2 | CASSTGLAGGRDTQYF
TRBJ2-5 | TRBV29-1 | CSVEKRGGRETQYF
TRBJ1-2 | TRBV4-3 | CASSQELGTYGYTF
TRBJ1-2 | TRBV7-9 | CASRLGQGNRYTF
TRBJ1-2 | TRBV29-1 | CSVELWGEYGYTF
TRBJ2-3 | TRBV4-2 | CASSQEASGAYTDTQYF